One sample yielded the 16 T cell receptor beta chains listed below, sequenced in a study of OX40 agonist ivuxolimab in advanced cancers. Sequencing used immunoSEQ multiplex PCR; TCRdb keeps in-frame clones, though not all of them. The sample gives fewer than 70,000 clones, around four fifths of which show up once; approximately 3% is in the top ten. This sample comprised CD4+ or CD8+ T cells sorted from blood, obtained in a trial of the OX40 agonist ivuxolimab. These receptors all stem from an adult with an advanced solid tumor such as melanoma, head and neck, liver or kidney cancer.

The genes are TRBV5-4 and TRBJ1-1, with 8 bases that match TRBD1. Per the germline V gene, CDR1 is SGHNT and CDR2 is YYREEE (reference sequence). The junction had 1 base not matched to a gene; V was cut back by 2 bases and J by 7 bases. This CDR3 region has 12 residues. The CDR3 region is CASSFDRGEAFF. The DNA for the CDR3 is TGTGCCAGCAGCTTTGACAGGGGTGAAGCTTTCTTT. Full variable domain (remainder filled in from reference TRBV5-4 and TRBJ1-1): ETGVTQSPTHLIKTRGQQVTLRCSSQSGHNTVSWYQQALGQGPQFIFQYYREEENGRGNFPPRFSGLQFPNYSSELNVNALELDDSALYLCASSFDRGEAFFGQGTRLTVV.

This clone was counted a single time. The chain employs TRBV18 and TRBJ2-3; 9 bases are a match to TRBD1. Germline lookup yields CDR1 KGHSH and CDR2 LQKENI. V lost 0 bases and J lost 4; bases outside the gene matches: 8. The CDR3 is made up of 17 amino acids. The CDR3, as DNA: TGTGCCAGCTCACCACCCAGGGACAGGGTAATCGCAGATACGCAGTATTTT. Translated, it gives CASSPPRDRVIADTQYF.

The chain has TRBV19 and TRBJ1-6; D call uncertain. Germline V CDR1 and CDR2: LNHDA, SQIVND (reference sequence). The CDR3 loop spans 18 amino acids. V was shortened by 0 bases and J by 1 base, with 13 bases between the two germline ends. CDR3 sequence (DNA): TGTGCCAGTAGTATAGATCTGGGGAAATCGTCCTATAATTCACCCCTCCACTTT. Protein: CASSIDLGKSSYNSPLHF. The entire variable domain, with the rest obtained from reference TRBV19 and TRBJ1-6, is as follows: DGGITQSPKYLFRKEGQNVTLSCEQNLNHDAMYWYRQDPGQGLRLIYYSQIVNDFQKGDIAEGYSVSREKKESFPLTVTSAQKNPTAFYLCASSIDLGKSSYNSPLHFGNGTRLTVT.

The rearrangement uses TRBV2 and TRBJ1-2; D is unclear. The CDR3 is made up of 13 amino acids. Germline-derived CDR1 and CDR2 are SNHLY and FYNNEI. Trimming pared 6 bases from V and 7 bases from J, leaving 15 bases between. Written as DNA, the CDR3 is TGTGCCAGCAGCGACACCGGAGGGTTTGGCTACACCTTC. Translation: CASSDTGGFGYTF.

This chain connects TRBV5-4 to TRBJ2-6, with D perhaps being TRBD1 or TRBD2 (5 bases each). Per germline, CDR1 SGHNT and CDR2 YYREEE (reference sequence). This CDR3 has 18 residues. V shed 0 bases and J shed 0 bases, with 13 bases lying between them. The CDR3 nucleotides read TGTGCCAGCAGCTTGGTACTGGGACGGAGCTCTGGGGCCAACGTCCTGACTTTC. Residues: CASSLVLGRSSGANVLTF.

This chain connects TRBV6-6 to TRBJ2-1; 10 bases agree with TRBD2. CDR1 and CDR2 (germline): MNHNY, SVGAGI (reference sequence). V was pared by 4 bases and J by 12 bases, with 15 bases of the junction left unmatched. The CDR3 contains 16 residues. The CDR3 DNA follows: TGTGCCAGCAGTTCCCCTACTAGCGGGGCGCGTTTTGGGCAGTTCTTC. It translates to CASSSPTSGARFGQFF.

The chain recombines TRBV11-2 with TRBJ2-3; unclear D gene. The length of the CDR3 is 15 residues. Germline lookup yields CDR1 SGHAT and CDR2 FQNNGV. V was trimmed by 5 bases and J by 1 base, leaving 13 bases between them. The CDR3 loop reads CASSPGPSGTDTQYF. The CDR3 nucleotides are TGTGCCAGCAGCCCCGGGCCCTCGGGCACAGATACGCAGTATTTT.

The chain carries TRBV28 and TRBJ1-6; 11 nucleotides line up with TRBD1. Trimming cost V 6 bases and J 9 bases; bases outside gene matches: 4. The CDR3 has 14 amino acids. Germline CDR1 is MDHEN and CDR2 is SYDVKM. The CDR3 sequence is CASRTGQGASPLHF. The CDR3 coding sequence is TGTGCCAGCAGGACAGGACAGGGGGCTTCACCCCTCCACTTT.

This chain uses TRBV28 with TRBJ1-2, with D hard to call. CDR1 is MDHEN and CDR2 is SYDVKM in the germline V gene. The CDR3 is 15 residues long. V lost 10 bases and J lost 2, with 20 bases in between. The CDR3 nucleotides read TGTGCCACTTACCTTATCGGGCAGGCGAACTATGGCTACACCTTC. Translation: CATYLIGQANYGYTF.

This clone appeared once. The gene calls are TRBV2 and TRBJ2-1; 11 positions agree with TRBD2. The CDR3 runs to 15 residues. The junction had 8 bases not matched to a gene; V was cut back by 6 bases and J by 7 bases. Germline CDR1 is SNHLY and CDR2 is FYNNEI. The CDR3 DNA reads TGTGCCAGCAGGAGGCAGACTAGCGGGGATAATGAGCAGTTCTTC. Amino acid sequence: CASRRQTSGDNEQFF.

This clone has only one observation. This chain joins TRBV28 and TRBJ2-7, with TRBD1 matching over 8 bases. Germline values: CDR1 MDHEN, CDR2 SYDVKM. V gave up 1 base and J gave up 3 bases; unmatched junction bases: 5. The CDR3 contains 15 residues. DNA of the CDR3: TGTGCCAGCAGTTTATTTGGACAGGGACTCTACGAGCAGTACTTC. Residues: CASSLFGQGLYEQYF.

The genes are TRBV9 and TRBJ2-2; D perhaps matches TRBD1 (6 bases). The CDR3 consists of 15 residues. Germline V gene sequence: CDR1 SGDLS, CDR2 YYNGEE. The ends were cut back, 0 bases at V and 6 bases at J, with 12 bases in the middle. The CDR3 DNA sequence: TGTGCCAGCAGCGTAGGTGGGGGCAACGCCGGGGAGCTGTTTTTT. Translation: CASSVGGGNAGELFF.

This clone came up a few times. V and J are TRBV29-1 and TRBJ2-2, with a weak D call TRBD1 (6 bases). Germline-derived CDR1 and CDR2 are SQVTM and ANQGSEA. V gave up 4 bases and J gave up 2 bases, with 11 bases separating them. The CDR3 runs to 14 residues. DNA of the CDR3: TGCAGCGTTGTGGGGACACTTAACACCGGGGAGCTGTTTTTT. Translated: CSVVGTLNTGELFF.

The chain links TRBV13 to TRBJ2-7; D is perhaps TRBD2 (6 bases). The V end was cut by 4 bases, the J end by 3 bases, with 13 bases between. The CDR3 is 14 residues long. The germline V gene has CDR1 PRHDT and CDR2 FYEKMQ (reference sequence). CDR3 coding DNA: TGTGCCAGCAGCTCCCGACTAGAACGCTACGAGCAGTACTTC. Translating it yields CASSSRLERYEQYF.

The rearrangement uses TRBV5-1 and TRBJ2-3; 11 bases agree with TRBD2. Germline assignment: CDR1 SGHRS and CDR2 YFSETQ. V lost 4 bases to trimming and J lost 2 bases; unmatched junction nucleotides: 6. The CDR3 covers 16 residues. CDR3 in amino acids: CASSPYSGGATDTQYF. CDR3 in DNA: TGCGCCAGCAGCCCCTATAGCGGGGGGGCCACAGATACGCAGTATTTT.

The rearrangement joins TRBV7-9 to TRBJ1-1; no clear D gene. Germline V lookup: CDR1 SEHNR, CDR2 FQNEAQ (reference sequence). This CDR3 has 14 amino acids. Trimming cost V 3 bases and J 3 bases, with 11 bases left between them. Written as DNA, the CDR3 is TGTGCCAGCAGCTTGAGGGTTGGGGACACTGAAGCTTTCTTT. It translates to CASSLRVGDTEAFF.